This note documents a single T cell receptor beta chain sequence. This sample stems from a study of blood T cell repertoires in COVID-19. For the study at large: The origin of the acute and convalescent COVID-19 samples was the United States, Italy and Spain. The analysed material was cDNA or gDNA that came from T cells, B-cell-depleted T cells, or PBMCs.

Authors' data handling: Estimation of nucleated cell counts relied on the amplification of reference gene primers. Data came from immunoSEQ multiplex PCR; TCRdb stores just in-frame clones and leaves some out. Clonal size and the V and J genes are those of that table, whereas D and trimming came from the DNA. In the table there are about 250,000 clones, more than 75% of which are singletons. Germline CDR1 is SNHLY and CDR2 is FYNNEI. The CDR3 runs 15 residues. V shed 5 bases, J shed 1 base, and the junction held 3 bases outside the gene matches. The sample comprised peripheral blood. This chain links TRBV2 with TRBJ2-2; 8 bases agree with TRBD1. This TCR was recovered from a woman of 80 years or more with COVID-19, enrolled during active disease. The CDR3 loop reads CASSSTGGNTGELFF. The CDR3 nucleotides are TGTGCCAGCAGTTCCACAGGGGGGAACACCGGGGAGCTGTTTTTT.